The sequence of this T cell receptor (beta chain) was determined in a study of T cells in Graves' hyperthyroidism and ophthalmopathy. Study-level results: The model identified upcoming ophthalmopathy a median approximately six months ahead of onset.

Concerning this clonotype: Its matching antigen is unknown.

Patients aged 18 to 65 with hyperthyroidism were newly diagnosed, with duration under 2 months. Patients with uncontrolled infections, other autoimmune diseases, pregnancy or lactation were excluded. The CDR3 is 11 amino acids. V was shortened by 10 bases and J by 7 bases, with 13 bases between the two germline ends. Amplified TCR beta CDR3 regions came from RNA transcripts. With the HTBI primer set, the TCR CDR3 went through a first round of RT-PCR. TCRdb re-derived calls from the multiplex PCR reads in MiXCR, one entry per CDR3 protein. The profile covers a few hundred thousand distinct CDR3 sequences, with about 43% appearing a single time and roughly 7.7% taken by the ten largest.

This sequence was found in a woman younger than 30 with Graves' hyperthyroidism. V gene TRBV12-3 or TRBV12-4 combines with J gene TRBJ1-2; D possibly corresponds to TRBD1 (5 bases). The specimen was peripheral blood or thyroid tissue (not recorded which). In DNA form, the CDR3 reads TGTGCCATTACCATAGGGGTTGGCTACACCTTC. Amino acids: CAITIGVGYTF.